Sequencing of this TCR beta chain was carried out in a study of shared clonotypes between healthy human individuals. The CDR3 covers 13 residues. Germline V CDR1 and CDR2: SSHAT, FNYEAQ (reference sequence). This clone was seen more than once but under ten times. The junction departs from the called germline gene at one end, perhaps through a read error. Sequencing was performed with immunoSEQ multiplex PCR; in TCRdb, only in-frame clones are kept and a portion is missing. The data show some 900,000 clones, about three quarters seen once. The source of this sequence is a man aged 18 to 35 in good health. This rearrangement joins TRBV7-7 to TRBJ1-1, with D possibly TRBD1 on 5 matching bases. The sample comprised memory CD4+ T cells sorted from blood. Noted subset: CD45RA-negative fraction. The chain's CDR3 is CASRLQENTEAFF. CDR3 DNA: TGTGCTAGCAGGTTACAGGAAAACACTGAAGCTTTCTTT.